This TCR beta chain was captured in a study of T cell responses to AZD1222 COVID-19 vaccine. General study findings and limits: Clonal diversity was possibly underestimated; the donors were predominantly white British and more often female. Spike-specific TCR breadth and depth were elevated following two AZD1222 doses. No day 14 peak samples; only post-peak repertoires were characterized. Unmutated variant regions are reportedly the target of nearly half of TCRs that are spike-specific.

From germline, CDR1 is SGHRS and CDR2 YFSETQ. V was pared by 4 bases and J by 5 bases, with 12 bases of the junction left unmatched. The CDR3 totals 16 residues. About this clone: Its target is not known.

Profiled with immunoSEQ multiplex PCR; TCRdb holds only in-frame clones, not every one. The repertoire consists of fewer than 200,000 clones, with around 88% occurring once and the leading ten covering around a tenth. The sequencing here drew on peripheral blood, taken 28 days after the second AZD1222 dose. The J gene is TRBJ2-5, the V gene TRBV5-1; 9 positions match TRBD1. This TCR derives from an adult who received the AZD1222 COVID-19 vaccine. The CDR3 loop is CASSVEPGTGSETQYF. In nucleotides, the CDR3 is TGCGCCAGCAGCGTCGAACCTGGGACAGGGAGTGAGACCCAGTACTTC.